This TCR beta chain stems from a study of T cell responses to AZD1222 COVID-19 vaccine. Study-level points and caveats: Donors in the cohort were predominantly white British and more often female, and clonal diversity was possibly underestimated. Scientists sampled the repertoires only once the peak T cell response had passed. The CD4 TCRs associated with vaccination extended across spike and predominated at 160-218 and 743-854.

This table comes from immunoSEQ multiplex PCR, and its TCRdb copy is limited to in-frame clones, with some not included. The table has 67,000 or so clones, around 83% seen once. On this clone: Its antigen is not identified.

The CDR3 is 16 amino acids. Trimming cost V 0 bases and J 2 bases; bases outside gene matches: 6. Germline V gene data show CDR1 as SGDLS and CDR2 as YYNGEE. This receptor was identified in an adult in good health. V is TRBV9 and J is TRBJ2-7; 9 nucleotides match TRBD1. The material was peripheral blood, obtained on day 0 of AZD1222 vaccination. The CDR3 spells CASSVVVRTGAYEQYF. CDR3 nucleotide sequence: TGTGCCAGCAGCGTAGTGGTCCGGACAGGGGCCTACGAGCAGTACTTC.